This TCR beta chain was identified in a study of blood T cell repertoires in COVID-19. Study background: Some COVID-19 samples were acute and others convalescent; all came from the United States, Italy and Spain. PBMCs, B-cell-depleted T cells, or T cells were the source of the cDNA or gDNA that made up the material.

The CDR3 spans 14 residues. Germline lookup yields CDR1 SEHNR and CDR2 FQNEAQ (reference sequence). V dropped 5 bases and J dropped 8; count of bases not matched to a gene: 10. Per the original methods: Counts of nucleated cells, estimated from reference gene primer amplification, were obtained. Repertoires were generated with immunoSEQ multiplex PCR, while TCRdb's copy carries only in-frame clones and drops some. That table furnishes V, J and clone size, whereas the DNA furnished D and trimming. The sample contains roughly 220,000 clones, roughly 85% of which appear only once. The clonotype comes from a man younger than 40 who had recovered from COVID-19. This chain connects TRBV7-9 to TRBJ1-2, with 8 bases identical to TRBD1. Material for sequencing was peripheral blood. The CDR3 sequence: CASSPDRALYGYTF. The CDR3 DNA is TGTGCCAGCAGCCCGGACAGGGCGCTCTACGGCTACACCTTC.